This record looks at one T cell receptor beta chain sequence and its context. The J segment lost 11 bases and the V segment lost 6 bases, leaving 13 bases of the junction unmatched. Germline CDR1 is MDHEN and CDR2 is SYDVKM. The CDR3 totals 14 residues. This record comes from a study of T cells in Graves' hyperthyroidism and ophthalmopathy. TCR beta CDR3 region amplification was performed from RNA transcripts. An initial round of RT-PCR targeting the TCR CDR3 relied on the HTBI primer set. TCRdb re-called the multiplex PCR reads through MiXCR, storing one row per CDR3 protein. The sample carries roughly 420,000 distinct CDR3 sequences, 15% to 17% recorded once.

Sequences were obtained from blood. The chain links TRBV28 to TRBJ1-5; 7 positions match TRBD1. The TCR sequence derives from a woman aged 18-29 years with Graves' hyperthyroidism. The CDR3 here is CASRNGAGGGAQHF. In nucleotides, the CDR3 is TGTGCCAGCAGAAATGGGGCAGGGGGGGGGGCCCAGCATTTT.